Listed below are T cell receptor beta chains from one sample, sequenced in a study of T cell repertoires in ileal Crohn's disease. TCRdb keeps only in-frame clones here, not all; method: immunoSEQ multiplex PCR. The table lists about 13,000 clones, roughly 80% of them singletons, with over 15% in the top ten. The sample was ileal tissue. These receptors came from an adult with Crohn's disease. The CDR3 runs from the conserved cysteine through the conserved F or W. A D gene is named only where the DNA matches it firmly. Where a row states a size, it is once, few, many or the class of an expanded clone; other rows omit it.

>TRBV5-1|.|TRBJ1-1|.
TGCGCCAGCAGCTTGTTGGACAGCACTGAAGCTTTCTTT
CASSLLDSTEAFF
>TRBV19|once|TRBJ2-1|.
TGTGCCAGTAGTCCCCTAGGCTTGGGCTCCTACAATGAGCAGTTCTTC
CASSPLGLGSYNEQFF
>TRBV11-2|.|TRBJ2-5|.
TGTGCCAGCAGCCCGGGCGGGGCTTTATACCAAGAGACCCAGTACTTC
CASSPGGALYQETQYF
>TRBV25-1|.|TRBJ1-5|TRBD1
TGTGCCAGCAGAGGGACAGGCCCTAATCAGCCCCAGCATTTT
CASRGTGPNQPQHF
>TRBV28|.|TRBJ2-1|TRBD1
TGTGCCAGCAGGCCACCGGGACAGGGGAGCTTCAATGAGCAGTTCTTC
CASRPPGQGSFNEQFF
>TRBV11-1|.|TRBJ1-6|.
TGTGCCAGCAGCCTCAGCACGAGGGAAAATTCACCCCTCCACTTT
CASSLSTRENSPLHF
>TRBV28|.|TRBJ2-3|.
TGTGCCAGCACCCGCCCTGATGTAGATACAGATACGCAGTATTTT
CASTRPDVDTDTQYF
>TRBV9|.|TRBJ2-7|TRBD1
TGTGCCAGCAGTAAGACAGGGATTTACGACGAGCAGTACTTC
CASSKTGIYDEQYF
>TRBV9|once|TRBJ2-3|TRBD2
TGTGCCAGCAGCGTAGGTCTAGCGGCTAGCACAGATACGCAGTATTTT
CASSVGLAASTDTQYF
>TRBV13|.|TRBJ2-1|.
TGTGCCAGCAGTCTACCTGGACTCAACAATGAGCAGTTCTTC
CASSLPGLNNEQFF
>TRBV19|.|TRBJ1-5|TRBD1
TGTGCCAGTAGTGGCCGGGACAGGGGTTTTAATCAGCCCCAGCATTTT
CASSGRDRGFNQPQHF
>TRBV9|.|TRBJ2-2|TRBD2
TGTGCCAGCAGCTCCCGGACTAGCAGCAACACCGGGGAGCTGTTTTTT
CASSSRTSSNTGELFF
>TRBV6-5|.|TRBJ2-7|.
TGTGCCAGCAGTCCGGCGGCGTTGTACGAGCAGTACTTC
CASSPAALYEQYF
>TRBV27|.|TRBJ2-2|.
TGTGCCAGCAGTTTACCGGGGGCGAACACCGGGGAGCTGTTTTTT
CASSLPGANTGELFF
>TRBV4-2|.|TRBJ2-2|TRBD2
TGTGCCAGCAGCCAACTTTCTAGCGGGGATTACACCGGGGAGCTGTTTTTT
CASSQLSSGDYTGELFF
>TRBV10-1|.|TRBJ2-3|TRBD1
TGCGCCAGCAGTGAGACCGGGACAGGGAGTAGCACAGATACGCAGTATTTT
CASSETGTGSSTDTQYF
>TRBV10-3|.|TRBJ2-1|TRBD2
TGTGCCTCGGGGGGTCTAGCGGGGCCCTACAATGAGCAGTTCTTC
CASGGLAGPYNEQFF
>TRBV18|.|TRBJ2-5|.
TGTGCCAGCTCACCCAAACGGGAGACCCAGTACTTC
CASSPKRETQYF
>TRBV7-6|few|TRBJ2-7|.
TGTGCCAGCAGCCCCCGCGCAGGGCACGAGCAGTACTTC
CASSPRAGHEQYF
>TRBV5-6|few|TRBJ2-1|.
TGTGCCAGCAGTAGTCTGAGCTCCTACAATGAGCAGTTCTTC
CASSSLSSYNEQFF
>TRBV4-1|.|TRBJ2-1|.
TGCGCCAGCAGCATGAGGGAACAGGGTTTCTCGAATGAGCAGTTCTTC
CASSMREQGFSNEQFF
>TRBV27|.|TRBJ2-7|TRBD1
TGTGCCAGCGGAACAGGACAGGGCGGGCGGGAGCAGTACTTC
CASGTGQGGREQYF
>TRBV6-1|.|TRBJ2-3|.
TGTGCCAGCAGCGAGAGTTATACGCAGTATTTT
CASSESYTQYF
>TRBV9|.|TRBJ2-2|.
TGTGCCAGCAGCCCGGGACTCGATTACCAGGAGGAGCTGTTTTTT
CASSPGLDYQEELFF
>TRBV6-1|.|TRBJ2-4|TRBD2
TGTGCCAGCGGGGGGGGGTGGGCCAAAAACATTCAGTACTTC
CASGGGWAKNIQYF
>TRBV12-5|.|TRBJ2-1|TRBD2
TGTGCTAGTGGTTTGACCCGACTAGCGGGGATCAATGAGCAGTTCTTC
CASGLTRLAGINEQFF